This TCR beta chain was obtained from a study of blood T cell repertoires in COVID-19 (dated by TCRdb to 2020 to 2022). About the study as a whole: Samples from collaborators originated in the United States, Italy and Spain and spanned both the acute and convalescent phases of COVID-19. Where available, HLA class I and class II types were obtained from metadata supplied by the sample provider rather than from assay-based typing. The material from the prospective study consisted of cDNA or gDNA derived from T cells, B-cell-depleted T cells, or PBMCs. Samples were obtained from the ongoing ImmuneRACE study (first 160 participants) and from 1,200 or so subjects provided by 6 global collaborators. The dataset comprised deeply sampled blood TCRbeta repertoires from subjects exposed to, actively infected with, or recovered from COVID-19. A de-identified subject ID, COVID-19 status, age in years and sex were almost always included in the sample metadata. A freely available public database, intended as a resource for researchers studying the immune response to SARS-CoV-2, is where the repertoires were released.

For this clone: Its antigen is unknown. No much larger clonotype is one base removed from it; base qualities were not supplied.

On the study overall, not on this receptor specifically: The amount of clinical and demographic metadata varied by source and participant and was provided uncurated.

Enrolling through a virtual design, the prospective study's participants ranged in age from roughly 18 to 95 years and lived across approximately 25 United States geographic areas. To assign participants to cohorts, the prospective study relied on clinical history that participants themselves reported in a screening survey and a study questionnaire. ImmuneRACE Cohort 3 recovered participants were defined by two consecutive negative NP/OP PCR tests, healthcare professional clearance, or symptom resolution. Each participant in the prospective study had whole blood, serum and a nasopharyngeal or oropharyngeal swab collected by mobile phlebotomists. Prospective study participants could optionally give additional blood draws and questionnaires over an approximately 2-month period. Before DNA extraction, blood samples from the prospective study were shipped at room temperature or frozen. The immunoSEQ Assay, a bias-controlled multiplex PCR, was used to amplify TCRbeta CDR3 regions from genomic DNA. The authors processed their data as follows. The number of nucleated cells in each sample was estimated from the amplification of reference gene primers within the assay. Sequence reads were collapsed and filtered to measure the absolute abundance of every unique TCRbeta CDR3 rearrangement. Productive Simpson clonality was computed per sample as the square root of Simpson's diversity index over productive rearrangements. Here the immuneACCESS table is served through TCRdb, limited to in-frame sequences with V and J called. Missing clones are a known gap in these copies; in checked studies unresolved V genes cover under half, and the rest lacks a known reason. The V and J calls and the clone size are those of that table, but D and trimming were determined from the DNA. Counted in this sample were hundreds of thousands of clones; over 75% of them appeared once. The top ten constitute 2.2% of the sample.

The junction shows trimming of 0 bases on V and 3 bases on J, plus 11 bases between the germline ends. The CDR3 measures 15 amino acids from cysteine to phenylalanine. The sequence is cut down to CDR3 DNA, 45 bases in frame from base 1. The germline V gene (reference sequence) sets CDR1 to LNHNV and CDR2 to YYDKDF. Sequencing was carried out using PBMCs or T cells enriched from blood (not recorded which). This sequence originates from a man aged 30 to 39 who had recovered from COVID-19. The V and J segments used are TRBV15 and TRBJ1-1, with TRBD1 perhaps the D gene, on 6 matching bases. The CDR3 amino acid sequence is: CATSRDRGGHTEAFF. The DNA sequence is given as TGTGCCACCAGCAGAGATAGAGGGGGACACACTGAAGCTTTCTTT.